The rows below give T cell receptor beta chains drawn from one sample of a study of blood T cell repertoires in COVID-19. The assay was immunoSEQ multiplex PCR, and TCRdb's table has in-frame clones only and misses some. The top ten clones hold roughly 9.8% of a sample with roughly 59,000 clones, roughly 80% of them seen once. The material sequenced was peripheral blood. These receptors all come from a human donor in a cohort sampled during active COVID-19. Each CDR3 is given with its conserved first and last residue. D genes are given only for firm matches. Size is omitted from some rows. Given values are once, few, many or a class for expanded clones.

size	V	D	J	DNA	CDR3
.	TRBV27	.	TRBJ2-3	TGTGCCAGCAGTCGCCAGCGAGGGGATACGCAGTATTTT	CASSRQRGDTQYF
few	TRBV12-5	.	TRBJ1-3	TGTGCTAGTGGTTTGGGCGGCGGCGGAAACACCATATATTTT	CASGLGGGGNTIYF
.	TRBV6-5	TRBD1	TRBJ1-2	TGTGCCAGCAGTTACACAGGGGAAGCCTATGGCTACACCTTC	CASSYTGEAYGYTF
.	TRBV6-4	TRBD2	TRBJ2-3	TGTGCCAGCGCAACAACCGGGACTAGCGGGAGCACGCGGTATTTT	CASATTGTSGSTRYF
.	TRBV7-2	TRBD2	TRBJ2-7	TGTGCCAGCGACAACGCGGGGCGGGGGGGCTCTTACGAGCAGTACTTC	CASDNAGRGGSYEQYF
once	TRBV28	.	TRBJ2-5	TGTGCCAGCAGTTTATCCATCCGGGGGGAGACCCAGTACTTC	CASSLSIRGETQYF
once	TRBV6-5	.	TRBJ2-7	TGTGCCAGCAGTTACTCGAATCAGTTCGAGCAGTACTTC	CASSYSNQFEQYF
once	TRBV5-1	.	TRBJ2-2	TGCGCCAGCAGCCTACTAGTTGCCGGGGAGCTGTTTTTT	CASSLLVAGELFF
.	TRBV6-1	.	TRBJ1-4	TGTGCCAGCAGTGAAGAGAGGGCAACTAATGAAAAACTGTTTTTT	CASSEERATNEKLFF
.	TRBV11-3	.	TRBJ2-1	TGTGCCAGCAGCTCTCTATCCTACAATGAGCAGTTCTTC	CASSSLSYNEQFF
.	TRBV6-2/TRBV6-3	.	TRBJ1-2	TGTGCCAGCAGTATCCAGATGGGTAGCGATGGCTACACCTTC	CASSIQMGSDGYTF
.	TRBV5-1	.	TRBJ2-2	TGCGCCAGCACCGCACCTACTTCGAACACCGGGGAGCTGTTTTTT	CASTAPTSNTGELFF
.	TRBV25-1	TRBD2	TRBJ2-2	TGTGCCAGCAGTGAGCGGGGGGCCGGGGAGCTGTTTTTT	CASSERGAGELFF
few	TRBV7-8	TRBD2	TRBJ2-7	TGTGCCAGCAGCTTATGCATCTTGGGAGCTAGCGGGAGCTGCGAGCAGTACTTC	CASSLCILGASGSCEQYF
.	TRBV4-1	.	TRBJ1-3	TGCGCCAGCAGCCAAGCCCTGACAGGTCGAAACACCATATATTTT	CASSQALTGRNTIYF
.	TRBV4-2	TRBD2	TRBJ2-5	TGTGCCAGCAGCCAAGAAACGGGACTAGCGGATCAAGAGACCCAGTACTTC	CASSQETGLADQETQYF
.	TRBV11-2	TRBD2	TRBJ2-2	TGTGCCAGCAGCTTAGGCGGGAGGGCGAACACCGGGGAGCTGTTTTTT	CASSLGGRANTGELFF
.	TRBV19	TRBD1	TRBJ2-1	TGTGCCACCACGGACAGGCCCGGCAATGAGCAGTTCTTC	CATTDRPGNEQFF
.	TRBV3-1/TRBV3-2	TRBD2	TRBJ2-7	TGTGCCAGCAGCCACCGCGGGAGGGCGTACGAGCAGTACTTC	CASSHRGRAYEQYF
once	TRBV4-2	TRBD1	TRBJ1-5	TGTGCCAGCAGCCATGGACAGGGGGGTCAGCCCCAGCATTTT	CASSHGQGGQPQHF
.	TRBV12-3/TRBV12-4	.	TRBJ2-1	TGTGCCAGCAGTTTCGGACAAAAGGGGGAGCAGTTCTTC	CASSFGQKGEQFF
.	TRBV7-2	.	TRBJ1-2	TGTGCCAGCAGCCCAACGGGGAACTATGGCTACACCTTC	CASSPTGNYGYTF
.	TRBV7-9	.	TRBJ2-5	TGTGCCAGCAGTATGACTAGTCGGGAGACCCAGTACTTC	CASSMTSRETQYF
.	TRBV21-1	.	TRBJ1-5	TGTGCCAGCGACGGGACTTTCAATCAGCCCCAGCATTTT	CASDGTFNQPQHF
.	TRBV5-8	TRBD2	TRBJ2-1	TGTGCCAGCAGCGCCGGGACTAGCGTGTACAATGAGCAGTTCTTC	CASSAGTSVYNEQFF
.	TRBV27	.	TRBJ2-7	TGTGCCAGCAGTCCAGCTCCGAGGGCACACTGGCCCTACGAGCAGTACTTC	CASSPAPRAHWPYEQYF
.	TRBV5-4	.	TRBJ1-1	TGTGCCAGCTGGAGGACGACGAACACTGAAGCTTTCTTT	CASWRTTNTEAFF
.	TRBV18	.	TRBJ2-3	TGTGCCAGCTCACCCGACAGAAACACAGATACGCAGTATTTT	CASSPDRNTDTQYF
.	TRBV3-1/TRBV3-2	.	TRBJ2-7	TGTGCCAGCAGCCAAGGGAGACGCGAGCAGTACTTC	CASSQGRREQYF
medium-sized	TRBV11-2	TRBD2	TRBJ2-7	TGTGCCAGCAGCTTAGGTGTCAGGGAGGGCCTCTACGAGCAGTACTTC	CASSLGVREGLYEQYF
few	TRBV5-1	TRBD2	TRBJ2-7	TGCGCCAGCAGCTTGAACCTAGCGGGAGCCGCCGAGCAGTACTTC	CASSLNLAGAAEQYF
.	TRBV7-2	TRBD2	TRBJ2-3	TGTGCCAGCAGCCCCTCCCTAGCGGGGCGAGGGGATACGCAGTATTTT	CASSPSLAGRGDTQYF
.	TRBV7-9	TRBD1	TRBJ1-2	TGTGCCAGCAGCCCGGGAAAGGGACAGATACTTAACTATGGCTACACCTTC	CASSPGKGQILNYGYTF
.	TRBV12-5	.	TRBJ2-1	TGTGCTAGTGGCTCTAGCGAGAACTACAATGAGCAGTTCTTC	CASGSSENYNEQFF
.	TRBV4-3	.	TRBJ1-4	TGCGCCAGCAGCCAAGATGGGGGCTTTTCAACTAATGAAAAACTGTTTTTT	CASSQDGGFSTNEKLFF
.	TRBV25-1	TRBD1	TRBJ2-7	TGTGCCAGCAGTGAGCGCCGCGACAGGGGGGAGGACGAGCAGTACTTC	CASSERRDRGEDEQYF
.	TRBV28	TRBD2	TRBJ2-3	TGTGCCAGCAGTTCCCAGACCCTACTAGCGGGAGTCCCAGATACGCAGTATTTT	CASSSQTLLAGVPDTQYF
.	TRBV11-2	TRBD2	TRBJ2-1	TGTGCCAGCAGCCCTAGCGGGAGCACAAGCAATGAGCAGTTCTTC	CASSPSGSTSNEQFF
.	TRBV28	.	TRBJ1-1	TGTGCCAGCAGTTTAGACTCCCAGAGAGTGAACACTGAAGCTTTCTTT	CASSLDSQRVNTEAFF
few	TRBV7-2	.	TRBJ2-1	TGTGCCAGCAGCTTACGGGCGGGACCTAGCTTCCATGAGCAGTTCTTC	CASSLRAGPSFHEQFF
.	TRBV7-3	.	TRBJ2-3	TGTGCCAGCAGCTCCAGCCCAACTAGATTTTCCACAGATACGCAGTATTTT	CASSSSPTRFSTDTQYF
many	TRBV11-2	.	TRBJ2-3	TGTGCCAGCAGCTTTAGTGGACAACGCACAGATACGCAGTATTTT	CASSFSGQRTDTQYF
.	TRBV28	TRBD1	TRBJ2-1	TGTGCCAGCAAACGGACAGGAGGCAATGAGCAGTTCTTC	CASKRTGGNEQFF
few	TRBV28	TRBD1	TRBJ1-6	TGTGCCAGCAGTTTCTCCCCGGGACAGCAGCGCCTCCACTTT	CASSFSPGQQRLHF
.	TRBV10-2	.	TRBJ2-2	TGCGCCAGCACTGTTATGGACTCGAACACCGGGGAGCTGTTTTTT	CASTVMDSNTGELFF